The next 28 T cell receptor beta chains were all read from a single sample in a study of CD8 T cells in ankylosing spondylitis. General study results and limits: About 8 highly homologous variants made up a TCR beta motif that seemed to typify ankylosing spondylitis blood.

The antigens these receptors bind are not known. TCRdb re-called the 5' RACE reads with MiXCR, one entry per CDR3 protein. Here the sample spans about 210,000 distinct CDR3 sequences, about 6.7% being singletons. The sequencing input was blood, either unsorted or a sorted T cell fraction (not recorded which). The receptors stem from a male donor with ankylosing spondylitis.

This clonotype was seen many times. The rearrangement links TRBV6-1 to TRBJ2-3, with 9 bases aligning to TRBD2. CDR3 length: 15 amino acids. Per the germline V gene, CDR1 is MNHNS and CDR2 is SASEGT. With V trimmed by 6 bases and J by 1 base, 5 bases remained unmatched. Here the CDR3 DNA reads TGTGCCAGCAGACCGACTAGCGGCCGCACAGATACGCAGTATTTT. This encodes CASRPTSGRTDTQYF.

The gene calls are TRBV12-3 or TRBV12-4 and TRBJ1-2; D not resolved. The CDR3 length is 14 residues. V lost 5 bases and J 3 bases, leaving 13 bases between the germline ends. The CDR3 DNA follows: TGTGCCAGCAGTCCCAACGTCCTGGACTATGGCTACACCTTC. Amino acid sequence: CASSPNVLDYGYTF.

This clonotype was seen many times. J is TRBJ1-4 and V is TRBV12-3 or TRBV12-4; the D is unclear. The CDR3 length is 15 residues. Trimming shortened V by 4 bases and J by 0 bases, and 9 bases separated the two germline ends. CDR3 amino acids: CASSSSPSTNEKLFF. The CDR3 DNA reads TGTGCCAGCAGTTCCAGCCCATCAACTAATGAAAAACTGTTTTTT.

This clonotype was counted ten times or more. V usage is TRBV5-1 and J usage is TRBJ2-3; D unresolved. The CDR3 runs to 15 residues. Deletions cut 0 bases from V and 3 bases from J, with 11 bases between. Germline V gene data show CDR1 as SGHRS and CDR2 as YFSETQ. The CDR3: CASSLVGVGTDTQYF. The CDR3, as DNA: TGCGCCAGCAGCTTGGTCGGAGTTGGGACAGATACGCAGTATTTT.

This clonotype appeared many times. The chain uses TRBV7-2 and TRBJ2-7; perhaps TRBD2 as D (5 bases). Germline CDR1 reads SGHTA; CDR2 reads FQGNSA. This CDR3 comprises 14 residues. The V and J ends lost 5 bases and 4 bases respectively, with 15 bases between them. The CDR3 DNA is TGTGCCAGCAGCCCCGCCGACACGGGATACGAGCAGTACTTC. It translates to CASSPADTGYEQYF. Full variable domain (missing parts from reference TRBV7-2 and TRBJ2-7): GAGVSQSPSNKVTEKGKDVELRCDPISGHTALYWYRQSLGQGLEFLIYFQGNSAPDKSGLPSDRFSAERTGGSVSTLTIQRTQQEDSAVYLCASSPADTGYEQYFGPGTRLTVT.

This clonotype showed up many times. J is TRBJ1-1 and V is TRBV7-9, with 12 positions matching TRBD1. V trimming: 2 bases; J trimming: 3 bases; junction bases outside the gene matches: 7. CDR3 length: 17 residues. Germline CDR1 SEHNR, CDR2 FQNEAQ (reference sequence). The CDR3 protein is CASSLTGQGAWYTEAFF. CDR3 DNA sequence: TGTGCCAGCAGCTTAACGGGACAGGGGGCTTGGTACACTGAAGCTTTCTTT.

This clonotype occurred many times. V and J are TRBV13 and TRBJ2-7; tentative D call: TRBD1 (6 bases). Trimming pared 7 bases from V and 5 bases from J, leaving 12 bases between. The CDR3 runs to 12 residues. The germline V gene encodes CDR1 PRHDT and CDR2 FYEKMQ (reference sequence). CDR3 nucleotides: TGTGCCAGCACCTTTCAGGGGAACGAGCAGTACTTC. This gives the protein CASTFQGNEQYF.

This clonotype has a count of ten or more. This chain joins TRBV28 and TRBJ2-3; 7 bases line up with TRBD1. CDR1 and CDR2 from the germline V gene are MDHEN and SYDVKM. V was pared by 3 bases and J by 0 bases, with 6 bases of the junction left unmatched. The CDR3 has 16 amino acids. The CDR3 DNA reads as TGTGCCAGCAGTTTTAGACAGGGAATGAGCACAGATACGCAGTATTTT. Its protein is CASSFRQGMSTDTQYF. Full variable domain (rest looked up from reference TRBV28 and TRBJ2-3): DVKVTQSSRYLVKRTGEKVFLECVQDMDHENMFWYRQDPGLGLRLIYFSYDVKMKEKGDIPEGYSVSREKKERFSLILESASTNQTSMYLCASSFRQGMSTDTQYFGPGTRLTVL.

The chain uses TRBV2 and TRBJ1-1; weak D call: TRBD1 (5 bases). CDR1 and CDR2 (germline): SNHLY, FYNNEI. There are 13 residues in the CDR3. V lost 11 bases, J lost 6 bases, and 19 bases lay in between. The CDR3 sequence is CAESGAGRAEAFF. The CDR3 DNA sequence: TGTGCCGAATCCGGGGCCGGCAGGGCTGAAGCTTTCTTT.

This clonotype was counted ten times or more. The chain has TRBV4-3 and TRBJ2-7; D ambiguous. With 0 bases removed from V and 2 bases from J, the gap between germline ends came to 11 bases. Germline CDR1 LGHNA, CDR2 YSLEER. This CDR3 has 15 amino acids. The CDR3, as DNA: TGCGCCAGCAGCCAAGATATCGGATCCACCTACGAGCAGTACTTC. This sequence encodes CASSQDIGSTYEQYF.

This clonotype was recorded many times. The V gene is TRBV20-1, the J gene TRBJ2-1; 13 bases agree with TRBD2. The CDR3 is 20 residues long. Germline V CDR1 and CDR2: DFQATT, SNEGSKA (reference sequence). V was clipped by 1 base and J by 0 bases; unmatched bases: 12. CDR3 residues: CSARAEGTSGTRSSYNEQFF. CDR3 nucleotide sequence: TGCAGTGCTAGAGCCGAAGGGACTAGCGGGACCCGAAGCTCCTACAATGAGCAGTTCTTC.

This clonotype was observed at least ten times. The chain has TRBV5-1 and TRBJ2-5; 9 bases match TRBD2. V trimming: 0 bases; J trimming: 1 base; junction bases outside the gene matches: 16. The CDR3 loop spans 20 amino acids. Germline V gives CDR1 SGHRS, CDR2 YFSETQ. The CDR3 spells CASSLVVPLRIAGVQETQYF. CDR3 DNA sequence: TGCGCCAGCAGCTTGGTGGTCCCTCTACGGATAGCGGGGGTCCAAGAGACCCAGTACTTC.

This clonotype was detected ten times or more. This chain uses TRBV29-1 with TRBJ2-7; D uncertain. V was trimmed by 4 bases and J by 4 bases, leaving 14 bases between them. The germline V gene encodes CDR1 SQVTM and CDR2 ANQGSEA. This CDR3 has 13 residues. The CDR3 spells CSVGTGNGYEQYF. CDR3 sequence (DNA): TGCAGCGTTGGTACTGGGAACGGGTACGAGCAGTACTTC.

This clonotype was seen at least ten times. The chain is built from TRBV11-2 and TRBJ2-7, with 11 bases aligning to TRBD2. With 3 bases clipped from V and 2 bases from J, the junction kept 6 bases outside the gene matches. The CDR3 has 16 amino acids. CDR1 and CDR2 from the germline V gene are SGHAT and FQNNGV. The CDR3 sequence: CASSFPTSGSPYEQYF. CDR3 DNA sequence: TGTGCCAGCAGCTTCCCTACTAGCGGGAGCCCCTACGAGCAGTACTTC.

This clonotype was observed at least ten times. The J gene is TRBJ2-1, the V gene TRBV6-5; D possibly corresponds to TRBD2 (5 bases). Germline V CDR1 and CDR2: MNHEY, SVGAGI. V lost 2 bases and J 1 base, leaving 18 bases between the germline ends. The CDR3 length is 18 residues. DNA for the CDR3: TGTGCCAGCAGTTACGGGTCCCCCGGGGAAGAGTCCTACAATGAGCAGTTCTTC. Protein: CASSYGSPGEESYNEQFF.

This clonotype was counted many times. The rearrangement uses TRBV16 and TRBJ1-1; D uncertain. The CDR3 has 14 amino acids. The V gene's germline CDR1 is KGHSY and CDR2 FQNENV. The V gene lost 0 bases and the J gene lost 1 base, with 6 bases spanning the gap. In nucleotides, the CDR3 is TGTGCCAGCAGCCAATCGGCAGCGAACACTGAAGCTTTCTTT. Residues: CASSQSAANTEAFF.

The chain joins TRBV7-9 to TRBJ2-1, with D perhaps TRBD2 (7 bases). The CDR3 is 16 residues long. V gave up 8 bases and J gave up 1 base, with 18 bases separating them. Germline assignment: CDR1 SEHNR and CDR2 FQNEAQ (reference sequence). This CDR3 is CASALGGRGSYNEQFF. The CDR3 DNA follows: TGTGCCAGCGCCCTTGGGGGGAGGGGGTCCTACAATGAGCAGTTCTTC.

This clonotype was picked up many times. The V call is TRBV15, the J call TRBJ1-5; D perhaps matches TRBD1 (5 bases). This CDR3 comprises 15 residues. CDR1 LNHNV and CDR2 YYDKDF come from the germline V gene (reference sequence). V lost 5 bases and J lost 1, with 12 bases in between. The CDR3 reads CATSATGRSNQPQHF. As DNA, the CDR3 is TGTGCCACCAGCGCTACAGGACGGAGCAATCAGCCCCAGCATTTT.

This clonotype was found many times. V is TRBV14 and J is TRBJ2-3; D not certain. Germline CDR1 is SGHDN and CDR2 is FVKESK. CDR3 length: 18 amino acids. Trimming removed 0 bases at V and 2 bases at J, with 18 bases between. CDR3: CASSQEGRAPKITDTQYF. CDR3 in DNA: TGTGCCAGCAGCCAAGAAGGAAGAGCGCCAAAGATCACAGATACGCAGTATTTT.

This clonotype was picked up a small number of times. This chain uses TRBV28 with TRBJ2-3; weak D call: TRBD2 (5 bases). Between the trimmed V and J ends, which lost 7 bases and 0 bases, there was a span of 14 bases. The CDR3 is 15 amino acids. Germline V gene sequence: CDR1 MDHEN, CDR2 SYDVKM. The CDR3 DNA reads TGTGCCAGCACCCGCCTCGGCGGGAGCACAGATACGCAGTATTTT. Protein product: CASTRLGGSTDTQYF.

The rearrangement links TRBV4-3 to TRBJ2-1; TRBD2 matches at 13 bases. Per germline, CDR1 LGHNA and CDR2 YSLEER. Losses at the gene ends were 3 bases for V and 1 base for J; bases not matched to a gene: 12. This CDR3 spans 20 amino acids. The CDR3 sequence: CASSQRLGTSGVGSYNEQFF. In nucleotides, the CDR3 is TGCGCCAGCAGCCAGCGTTTGGGGACTAGCGGGGTCGGGTCCTACAATGAGCAGTTCTTC.

The chain links TRBV7-9 to TRBJ2-4, with 10 bases that match TRBD2. This CDR3 region has 15 residues. Looked up from germline, CDR1 is SEHNR and CDR2 is FQNEAQ (reference sequence). With V trimmed by 5 bases and J by 7 bases, 8 bases remained unmatched. The CDR3 sequence is CASSNPGLASNIQYF. The CDR3 DNA reads as TGTGCCAGCAGCAACCCGGGACTAGCGAGTAACATTCAGTACTTC.

The sample holds many counts of this clonotype. This CDR3 reads CASSLELPKSSYEQYF. The CDR3 DNA follows: TGTGCCAGCAGCTTAGAGTTACCTAAAAGCTCCTACGAGCAGTACTTC. This chain uses TRBV11-2 with TRBJ2-7; D call uncertain. The CDR3 totals 16 residues. CDR1 is SGHAT and CDR2 is FQNNGV in the germline V gene. V was shortened by 0 bases and J by 0 bases, with 12 bases between the two germline ends.

This clonotype was detected a few times. The chain recombines TRBV11-2 with TRBJ2-7; 9 positions agree with TRBD1. In germline, CDR1 is SGHAT, CDR2 FQNNGV. V lost 6 bases, J lost 4 bases, and 13 bases stayed unmatched. The CDR3 length is 16 residues. CDR3 sequence (DNA): TGTGCCAGCAGGATTAAGGGAGGACAGGGGCAGTACGAGCAGTACTTC. It specifies CASRIKGGQGQYEQYF. Using reference TRBV11-2 and TRBJ2-7 for the parts outside the CDR3, the full variable domain is EAGVAQSPRYKIIEKRQSVAFWCNPISGHATLYWYQQILGQGPKLLIQFQNNGVVDDSQLPKDRFSAERLKGVDSTLKIQPAKLEDSAVYLCASRIKGGQGQYEQYFGPGTRLTVT.

In its sample, this clonotype was seen many times. The chain employs TRBV20-1 and TRBJ1-3, with TRBD1 matching 8 bases. Germline values: CDR1 DFQATT, CDR2 SNEGSKA (reference sequence). CDR3 length: 15 residues. V was pared by 5 bases and J by 3 bases, with 9 bases of the junction left unmatched. CDR3 sequence reads: CSAERTGRRGNTIYF. The CDR3 region has the DNA TGCAGTGCTGAACGGACAGGGAGGCGTGGAAACACCATATATTTT.

This clonotype was recorded many times. The chain employs TRBV7-2 and TRBJ1-1, with a possible D match to TRBD1 (5 bases). Trimming stripped 1 base from V and 1 base from J, with 13 bases between. Germline V gene data show CDR1 as SGHTA and CDR2 as FQGNSA. CDR3 size: 16 residues. CDR3 loop: CASSLGWGRKNTEAFF. CDR3 DNA: TGTGCCAGCAGCTTAGGATGGGGACGGAAGAACACTGAAGCTTTCTTT.

This chain links TRBV7-9 with TRBJ2-7; D unresolved. Trimming removed 10 bases at V and 2 bases at J, with 12 bases between. CDR1 SEHNR and CDR2 FQNEAQ come from the germline V gene (reference sequence). This CDR3 contains 12 residues. The CDR3 DNA reads as TGTGCCACCACGGGCCTTCCCTACGAGCAGTACTTC. It yields the protein CATTGLPYEQYF.

This clonotype has ten or more counts. This chain links TRBV10-3 with TRBJ2-6; D remains ambiguous. In germline, CDR1 is ENHRY, CDR2 SYGVKD. Trimming left V 0 bases short and J 0 bases short, with 9 bases between. The CDR3 is 17 amino acids. CDR3 residues: CAISESTVGSGANVLTF. CDR3 DNA: TGTGCCATCAGTGAGTCGACTGTCGGCTCTGGGGCCAACGTCCTGACTTTC.